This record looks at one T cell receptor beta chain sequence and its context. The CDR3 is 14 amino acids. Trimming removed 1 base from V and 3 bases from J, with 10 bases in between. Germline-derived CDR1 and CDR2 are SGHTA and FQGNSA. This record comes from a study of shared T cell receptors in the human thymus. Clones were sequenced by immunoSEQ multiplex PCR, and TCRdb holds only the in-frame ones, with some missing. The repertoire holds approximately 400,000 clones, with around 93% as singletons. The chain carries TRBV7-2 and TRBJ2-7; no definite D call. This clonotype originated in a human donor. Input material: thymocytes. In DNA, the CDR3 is TGTGCCAGCAGCTTAGATAGGGTCAACTACGAGCAGTACTTC. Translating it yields CASSLDRVNYEQYF.